One sample yielded the 27 T cell receptor beta chains listed below, sequenced in a study of shared clonotypes between healthy human individuals. Data came from immunoSEQ multiplex PCR; TCRdb stores just in-frame clones and leaves some out. The sample contains some 740,000 clones, 85% to 95% of which appear only once. Naivety among CD8 cells was defined by CD45RO negativity and positive CCR7 selection, thereby excluding terminally differentiated effector memory CD45RA+ cells. Sequencing used naive CD8+ T cells sorted from blood. The source is a man younger than 40 in good health.

This clone was observed once. The chain couples TRBV28 to TRBJ2-5; the match to TRBD2 covers 9 bases. With V trimmed by 7 bases and J by 4 bases, 4 bases remained unmatched. CDR1 is MDHEN and CDR2 is SYDVKM in the germline V gene. The CDR3 extends over 13 amino acids. The CDR3 protein is CASTREGPETQYF. In nucleotides, the CDR3 is TGTGCCAGCACGCGGGAGGGCCCAGAGACCCAGTACTTC. Supplemented by reference TRBV28 and TRBJ2-5, the full variable domain reads DVKVTQSSRYLVKRTGEKVFLECVQDMDHENMFWYRQDPGLGLRLIYFSYDVKMKEKGDIPEGYSVSREKKERFSLILESASTNQTSMYLCASTREGPETQYFGPGTRLLVL.

A word on this clone: Other nucleotide sequences in the sample specify the same CDR3. The chain joins TRBV7-3 to TRBJ2-1; 7 bases match TRBD2. J was trimmed by 7 bases and V by 5 bases; bases with no gene match: 2. This CDR3 has 12 residues. Germline V gene lookup returns CDR1 SGHTA and CDR2 FQGTGA. Here the CDR3 reads CASSSSGNEQFF. The CDR3 DNA sequence: TGTGCCAGCAGCAGTAGCGGGAATGAGCAGTTCTTC.

The chain has TRBV4-3 and TRBJ2-1; D is ambiguous. V was cut by 1 base and J by 3 bases, with 4 bases left in between. Germline V gene lookup returns CDR1 LGHNA and CDR2 YSLEER. The CDR3 runs 13 residues. Written as DNA, the CDR3 is TGCGCCAGCAGCCAAGCTATCTACAATGAGCAGTTCTTC. This gives the protein CASSQAIYNEQFF.

The chain carries TRBV6-5 and TRBJ1-2, with TRBD1 identical over 8 bases. CDR1 MNHEY and CDR2 SVGAGI come from the germline V gene. The trim removed 5 bases at V and 7 bases at J, leaving 6 bases unmatched. The CDR3 contains 13 residues. CDR3 bases: TGTGCCAGCAGTCCCGTAGGACAGGGTGGCTACACCTTC. As protein: CASSPVGQGGYTF.

The chain links TRBV7-2 to TRBJ1-5, with unresolved D. Per germline, CDR1 SGHTA and CDR2 FQGNSA. Trimming took off 2 bases at V and 5 bases at J, with 4 bases between the two ends. This CDR3 region has 12 residues. The CDR3 loop reads CASSLRDQPQHF. As DNA, the CDR3 is TGTGCCAGCAGCTTAAGAGATCAGCCCCAGCATTTT.

J is TRBJ2-1 and V is TRBV28, with 10 bases fitting TRBD1. Germline V gene sequence: CDR1 MDHEN, CDR2 SYDVKM. This CDR3 has 18 amino acids. V lost 6 bases, J lost 2 bases, and 13 bases stayed unmatched. The CDR3 loop reads CASRLGQGFSYTYNEQFF. The CDR3 DNA is TGTGCCAGCAGATTGGGACAGGGGTTTTCCTACACCTACAATGAGCAGTTCTTC.

The gene calls are TRBV6-5 and TRBJ1-1, with D hard to call. Germline CDR1 MNHEY, CDR2 SVGAGI. The V gene lost 4 bases and the J gene lost 6 bases, with 6 bases spanning the gap. The CDR3 is made up of 11 amino acids. CDR3 nucleotide sequence: TGTGCCAGCAGTTTGGGTTCTGAAGCTTTCTTT. Amino acids: CASSLGSEAFF.

This clone was observed a single time. The CDR3 coding sequence is TGCGCCAGCAGCCAAGATCACGCAGGGGGTTCCTACGAGCAGTACTTC. It yields the protein CASSQDHAGGSYEQYF. The chain has TRBV4-3 and TRBJ2-7; 7 bases match TRBD1. V trimming: 0 bases; J trimming: 1 base; junction bases outside the gene matches: 6. The CDR3 contains 16 residues. Germline V gene lookup returns CDR1 LGHNA and CDR2 YSLEER.

V usage is TRBV28 and J usage is TRBJ1-5, with D hard to call. Trimming removed 4 bases at V and 0 bases at J, with 19 bases between. Germline values: CDR1 MDHEN, CDR2 SYDVKM. The CDR3 sequence is 18 residues long. The CDR3 reads CASSSEVWGLDSNQPQHF. DNA for the CDR3: TGTGCCAGCAGTTCCGAAGTGTGGGGTCTTGATAGCAATCAGCCCCAGCATTTT.

This sequence joins TRBV13 and TRBJ2-7, with D possibly TRBD1 on 7 matching bases. This CDR3 has 14 residues. V lost 4 bases to trimming and J lost 0 bases, with 10 bases between them. The germline V gene has CDR1 PRHDT and CDR2 FYEKMQ (reference sequence). This chain's CDR3 is CASSSGGSSYEQYF. DNA of the CDR3: TGTGCCAGCAGCTCAGGGGGGAGCTCCTACGAGCAGTACTTC.

This sequence joins TRBV7-9 and TRBJ2-7, with D possibly being TRBD2 (6 bases). The CDR3 totals 14 residues. Germline lookup yields CDR1 SEHNR and CDR2 FQNEAQ (reference sequence). V was pared by 7 bases and J by 6 bases, with 19 bases between. The CDR3 DNA sequence: TGTGCCAGCACCTCCTCGGGACTTCGTACCGAGCAGTACTTC. Translating it yields CASTSSGLRTEQYF.

CDR3 sequence (DNA): TGTGCCAGCAGCGAAAGCGGGAGCGCCTACGAGCAGTACTTC. Translating it yields CASSESGSAYEQYF. This chain links TRBV9 with TRBJ2-7; 8 nucleotides match TRBD2. Germline CDR1 and CDR2: SGDLS and YYNGEE. V shed 3 bases and J 2 bases; nucleotides not matched to a gene: 4. This CDR3 is built from 14 residues.

This chain joins TRBV9 and TRBJ1-2; D gene uncertain. Germline loops: CDR1 SGDLS, CDR2 YYNGEE. Trimming removed 0 bases from V and 7 bases from J, with 16 bases in between. The CDR3 covers 15 residues. This CDR3 is CASSVDQAIPSGYTF. DNA of the CDR3: TGTGCCAGCAGCGTAGATCAGGCCATCCCAAGTGGCTACACCTTC.

This rearrangement joins TRBV4-3 to TRBJ1-1; TRBD1 is a possible D gene (5 bases). The CDR3 runs 14 residues. The germline CDR1 and CDR2 sequences are LGHNA and YSLEER. V was clipped by 0 bases and J by 7 bases, with 12 bases between them. The CDR3 sequence is CASSQERGLIEAFF. DNA for the CDR3: TGCGCCAGCAGCCAAGAAAGGGGCTTGATTGAAGCTTTCTTT.

Comments on this clone: This same CDR3 is encoded by further DNA sequences in the sample. This chain connects TRBV29-1 to TRBJ1-1, with 7 bases fitting TRBD1. After removal of 6 bases from V and 2 bases from J, the junction contained 9 bases not matched to a gene. CDR1 is SQVTM, CDR2 ANQGSEA, per germline. The CDR3 consists of 14 residues. CDR3 in DNA: TGCAGCGTAGCCCTACAGGGGAGAAACACTGAAGCTTTCTTT. Translating gives CSVALQGRNTEAFF.

V gene TRBV5-6 combines with J gene TRBJ1-5; no reliable D call. This CDR3 contains 14 residues. Trimming left V 0 bases short and J 10 bases short, with 14 bases between. The germline V gene has CDR1 SGHDT and CDR2 YYEEEE. CDR3 in amino acids: CASSLGIGPPPQHF. CDR3 nucleotides: TGTGCCAGCAGCTTGGGTATCGGTCCTCCTCCCCAGCATTTT.

V gene TRBV7-6 combines with J gene TRBJ2-2; no firm D call. Germline V gene sequence: CDR1 SGHVS, CDR2 FNYEAQ. The V and J ends lost 1 base and 6 bases respectively, with 12 bases between them. The CDR3 length is 15 residues. The chain's CDR3 is CASSLEPGNSGELFF. The CDR3, as DNA: TGTGCCAGCAGCTTAGAGCCGGGTAACTCCGGGGAGCTGTTTTTT. Combining the CDR3 with reference TRBV7-6 and TRBJ2-2 gives the whole variable domain GAGVSQSPRYKVTKRGQDVALRCDPISGHVSLYWYRQALGQGPEFLTYFNYEAQQDKSGLPNDRFSAERPEGSISTLTIQRTEQRDSAMYRCASSLEPGNSGELFFGEGSRLTVL.

The J gene is TRBJ2-1, the V gene TRBV7-9, with a possible D match to TRBD1 (6 bases). From germline, CDR1 is SEHNR and CDR2 FQNEAQ (reference sequence). The CDR3 spans 15 residues. The V end lost 0 bases, the J end lost 7 bases, and 13 bases lay between the germline ends. CDR3 nucleotide sequence: TGTGCCAGCAGCTTAGCACAGGGAGCGCAAAATGAGCAGTTCTTC. This codes for CASSLAQGAQNEQFF.

This chain connects TRBV7-9 to TRBJ1-4; tentative D call: TRBD1 (5 bases). Trimming stripped 1 base from V and 12 bases from J, with 15 bases between. This CDR3 is built from 14 residues. Germline loops: CDR1 SEHNR, CDR2 FQNEAQ (reference sequence). The CDR3 nucleotides read TGTGCCAGCAGCTTAGTGGGGACCTCTACCGAACTGTTTTTT. Translated, it gives CASSLVGTSTELFF.

The chain uses TRBV21-1 and TRBJ1-4. TRBV21-1 is a known pseudogene. The CDR3 runs to 12 residues. The CDR3 DNA is TGTGCCAGCAGCAAAGTTGATGAAAAACTGTTTTTT. Translation gives CASSKVDEKLFF.

This clone was found once. The chain joins TRBV27 to TRBJ1-4; 10 bases match TRBD1. This CDR3 spans 16 amino acids. V dropped 6 bases and J dropped 8; count of bases not matched to a gene: 12. The germline gives CDR1 MNHEY, CDR2 SMNVEV (reference sequence). As DNA, the CDR3 is TGTGCCAGCAGCGACAGGGGGCTTGAGGTATACGAAAAACTGTTTTTT. Amino acid sequence: CASSDRGLEVYEKLFF. Using reference TRBV27 and TRBJ1-4 for the parts outside the CDR3, the full variable domain is EAQVTQNPRYLITVTGKKLTVTCSQNMNHEYMSWYRQDPGLGLRQIYYSMNVEVTDKGDVPEGYKVSRKEKRNFPLILESPSPNQTSLYFCASSDRGLEVYEKLFFGSGTQLSVL.

The J gene is TRBJ2-7, the V gene TRBV27; D might be TRBD1 or TRBD2, each matching 5 bases. The CDR3 spans 16 residues. Trimming took off 5 bases at V and 6 bases at J, with 23 bases between the two ends. Germline values: CDR1 MNHEY, CDR2 SMNVEV (reference sequence). In DNA, the CDR3 is TGTGCCAGCAGTCACACCTCGGGCCCGGGGCTGGGCGAGCAGTACTTC. Translated: CASSHTSGPGLGEQYF.

This clone was seen just once. V and J are TRBV7-2 and TRBJ2-7; TRBD1 matches 7 bases. With 5 bases clipped from V and 6 bases from J, the junction kept 10 bases outside the gene matches. The CDR3 totals 14 residues. Per the germline V gene, CDR1 is SGHTA and CDR2 is FQGNSA. CDR3 residues: CASSPTATGIEQYF. The DNA of the CDR3 is TGTGCCAGCAGCCCCACTGCGACAGGGATCGAGCAGTACTTC. Variable domain in full (rest from reference TRBV7-2 and TRBJ2-7): GAGVSQSPSNKVTEKGKDVELRCDPISGHTALYWYRQSLGQGLEFLIYFQGNSAPDKSGLPSDRFSAERTGGSVSTLTIQRTQQEDSAVYLCASSPTATGIEQYFGPGTRLTVT.

The chain recombines TRBV15 with TRBJ2-7, with 13 bases that match TRBD2. J gave up 5 bases and V 1 base, and 23 bases lay outside the gene matches. Per germline, CDR1 LNHNV and CDR2 YYDKDF (reference sequence). The CDR3 spans 22 residues. CDR3 coding DNA: TGTGCCACCAGCAGAGTAACCGGGGCCGGACTACTAGCGGGAGGGCCAGAAAACGAGCAGTACTTC. It specifies CATSRVTGAGLLAGGPENEQYF.

This rearrangement joins TRBV28 to TRBJ2-1, with 12 nucleotides matching TRBD2. Unmatched junction bases numbered 5, after V lost 6 bases and J lost 11 bases. CDR3 length: 13 amino acids. Per the germline V gene, CDR1 is MDHEN and CDR2 is SYDVKM. The CDR3 region has the DNA TGTGCCAGCAGGTGGACTAGCGGGACGAAGCAGTTCTTC. Amino acid sequence: CASRWTSGTKQFF.

The rearrangement uses TRBV2 and TRBJ2-7; D is undetermined. Trimming took 11 bases from V and 1 from J, leaving 15 bases between them. Germline V gene data show CDR1 as SNHLY and CDR2 as FYNNEI. The CDR3 loop spans 13 amino acids. DNA for the CDR3: TGTGCCCGCTCAAAGCCCTCGTCCTACGAGCAGTACTTC. As protein: CARSKPSSYEQYF.

The genes are TRBV6-5 and TRBJ1-1; tentative D call: TRBD1 (5 bases). The V end was cut by 8 bases, the J end by 10 bases, with 20 bases between. The CDR3 spans 13 residues. CDR1 MNHEY and CDR2 SVGAGI come from the germline V gene. In DNA, the CDR3 is TGTGCCAGCCCAAAGGAGCCGGGGACTTTAGCTTTCTTT. Translation gives CASPKEPGTLAFF.